The clone carrying this T cell receptor (beta chain) was observed at least ten times. What it recognizes is unknown. The entry originates in a study of T cell repertoires in cytomegalovirus infection. Turning to the study itself: It can be stated that public TCR beta signatures indicated CMV infection as well as a matching HLA type. Study results and caveats: Within the response measured ex vivo, HLA-C-restricted CMV-specific TCR beta clonotypes were dominant. Identification of carriers of CMV plus the relevant HLA was performed using cumulative public TCR beta family frequency.

MiXCR, run by TCRdb on the reads, gives a single entry per CDR3 protein. Of almost 550,000 distinct CDR3 sequences in the sample, 16% were seen once. Germline V gene lookup returns CDR1 MNHEY and CDR2 SVGAGI. The CDR3 loop spans 13 amino acids. V was clipped by 0 bases and J by 7 bases, with 7 bases between them. The chain combines TRBV6-5 with TRBJ1-5; possible D gene TRBD1, 5 bases. This TCR derives from a human donor in good health (CMV status not recorded). Some clones in this sample may be carry-over from other donors' samples. Sample: CD8+ T cells from PBMCs. As DNA, the CDR3 is TGTGCCAGCAGTTACTCGAGGGGACAGCCCCAGCATTTT. Its translation: CASSYSRGQPQHF.